Included here is one TCR beta chain sequence, with context. Its antigen remains unidentified. The sample comes from a study of lymphopenia after photon versus proton radiotherapy. Findings of the study overall: After the lymphocyte nadir, photon-treated repertoires showed oligoclonal expansion, especially of CD8+ Temra cells. Proton therapy kept repertoires fairly stable, unlike photons, which gained effector/memory cells. Survival link was tested only in deceased patients; proton benefit remains a possibility. A bigger post-nadir fall in TCR diversity correlated inversely with survival time in deceased patients.

This CDR3 has 13 residues. Germline CDR1 reads SGHDT; CDR2 reads YYEEEE. V was clipped by 0 bases and J by 6 bases, with 9 bases between them. Profiled with immunoSEQ multiplex PCR; TCRdb holds only in-frame clones, not every one. Here the sample spans 9,500 to 15,000 clones, around 89% being singletons. Sample: peripheral blood, taken from a patient treated with proton-based radiotherapy. V is TRBV5-6 and J is TRBJ1-2; D remains ambiguous. This TCR derives from a man between 60 and 70 years old with pancreatic cancer. CDR3 sequence: CASSLGLGDGYTF. The CDR3, as DNA: TGTGCCAGCAGCTTGGGACTGGGCGATGGCTACACCTTC.